The 9 T cell receptor beta chains given below trace back to one sample, sequenced in a study of T cell responses to AZD1222 COVID-19 vaccine. The protocol was immunoSEQ multiplex PCR, while the TCRdb copy is restricted to in-frame clones and leaves out a portion. This repertoire shows around 50,000 clones, around 87% found once; its top ten account for 16%. Sequenced material: peripheral blood, taken on day 0 of AZD1222 vaccination. The receptors derive from an adult in good health.

This chain uses TRBV28 with TRBJ2-3; D not resolved. The CDR3 contains 11 residues. Trimming removed 3 bases at V and 7 bases at J, with 5 bases between. Germline V gene data show CDR1 as MDHEN and CDR2 as SYDVKM. CDR3 protein: CASSFVNTQYF. The CDR3 coding sequence is TGTGCCAGCAGTTTCGTGAATACGCAGTATTTT.

J is TRBJ2-7 and V is TRBV11-2, with D uncertain. V was trimmed by 1 base and J by 6 bases, leaving 7 bases between them. This CDR3 spans 12 amino acids. Germline CDR1 is SGHAT and CDR2 is FQNNGV. The CDR3 DNA reads as TGTGCCAGCAGCTTAGTGTTTCTCGAGCAGTACTTC. Encoded protein: CASSLVFLEQYF.

The genes are TRBV7-2 and TRBJ2-7, with 16 bases matching TRBD2. The ends lost 3 bases at V and 3 bases at J; junction bases unmatched: 2. Germline values: CDR1 SGHTA, CDR2 FQGNSA. The CDR3 runs to 16 residues. For the CDR3, the DNA is TGTGCCAGCAGCTTGGGACTAGCGGGAGGGTTCTACGAGCAGTACTTC. Amino acid sequence: CASSLGLAGGFYEQYF.

The chain uses TRBV7-9 and TRBJ2-5; no definite D call. The germline gives CDR1 SEHNR, CDR2 FQNEAQ (reference sequence). The V end lost 3 bases, the J end lost 5 bases, and 19 bases lay between the germline ends. There are 16 residues in the CDR3. The CDR3 is CASSFSRNYFRETQYF. The DNA for the CDR3 is TGTGCCAGCAGCTTCAGCAGGAACTACTTCAGGGAGACCCAGTACTTC.

The V call is TRBV5-4, the J call TRBJ2-7, with D possibly matching TRBD2 (6 bases). Germline assignment: CDR1 SGHNT and CDR2 YYREEE (reference sequence). V shed 6 bases and J shed 1 base, with 14 bases lying between them. The CDR3 has 14 amino acids. The CDR3 sequence is CASTSMGRSYEQYF. In DNA, the CDR3 is TGTGCCAGCACCTCAATGGGGAGGTCCTACGAGCAGTACTTC. Filled out from reference TRBV5-4 and TRBJ2-7, the complete variable domain reads ETGVTQSPTHLIKTRGQQVTLRCSSQSGHNTVSWYQQALGQGPQFIFQYYREEENGRGNFPPRFSGLQFPNYSSELNVNALELDDSALYLCASTSMGRSYEQYFGPGTRLTVT.

V usage is TRBV10-3 and J usage is TRBJ2-1; 10 bases match TRBD2. In germline, CDR1 is ENHRY, CDR2 SYGVKD. There are 16 residues in the CDR3. The junction had 13 bases not matched to a gene; V was cut back by 7 bases and J by 7 bases. The CDR3: CAIKGVAGGGFNEQFF. The DNA of the CDR3 is TGTGCCATCAAGGGGGTAGCGGGAGGAGGTTTTAATGAGCAGTTCTTC.

The CDR3 DNA reads as TGCAGTGCTCAGACCTTATACGAGCAGTACTTC. Amino acids: CSAQTLYEQYF. The J gene is TRBJ2-7, the V gene TRBV20-1; D remains ambiguous. Germline loops: CDR1 DFQATT, CDR2 SNEGSKA (reference sequence). The V end lost 5 bases, the J end lost 4 bases, and 9 bases lay between the germline ends. The CDR3 has 11 amino acids.

The rearrangement links TRBV28 to TRBJ2-7; the D gene is possibly TRBD1 (7 bases). CDR1 and CDR2 (germline): MDHEN, SYDVKM. Trimming stripped 6 bases from V and 4 bases from J, with 16 bases between. CDR3 size: 14 residues. The CDR3 spells CASRAQGGGYEQYF. The CDR3 DNA reads as TGTGCCAGCAGGGCTCAGGGGGGCGGGTACGAGCAGTACTTC.

This clone is a singleton in its sample. The chain combines TRBV7-2 with TRBJ1-1, with D unclear. V was clipped by 4 bases and J by 2 bases, with 8 bases between them. This CDR3 region has 13 residues. CDR1 is SGHTA and CDR2 is FQGNSA in the germline V gene. The CDR3 reads CASSSQINTEAFF. As DNA, the CDR3 is TGTGCCAGCAGCTCACAGATTAACACTGAAGCTTTCTTT.